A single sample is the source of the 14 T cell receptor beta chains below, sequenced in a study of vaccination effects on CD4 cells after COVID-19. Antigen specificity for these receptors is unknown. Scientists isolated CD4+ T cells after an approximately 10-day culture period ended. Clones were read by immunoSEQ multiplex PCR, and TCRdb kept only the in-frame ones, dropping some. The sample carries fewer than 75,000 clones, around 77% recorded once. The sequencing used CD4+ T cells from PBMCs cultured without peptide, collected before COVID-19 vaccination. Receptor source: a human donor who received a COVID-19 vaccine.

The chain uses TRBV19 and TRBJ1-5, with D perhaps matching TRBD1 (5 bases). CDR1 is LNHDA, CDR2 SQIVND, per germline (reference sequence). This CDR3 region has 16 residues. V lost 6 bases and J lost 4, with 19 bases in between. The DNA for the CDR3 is TGTGCCAGTAGCCCCTCGGGGGGGGGAAAAAATCAGCCCCAGCATTTT. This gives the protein CASSPSGGGKNQPQHF. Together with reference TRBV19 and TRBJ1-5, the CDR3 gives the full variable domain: DGGITQSPKYLFRKEGQNVTLSCEQNLNHDAMYWYRQDPGQGLRLIYYSQIVNDFQKGDIAEGYSVSREKKESFPLTVTSAQKNPTAFYLCASSPSGGGKNQPQHFGDGTRLSIL.

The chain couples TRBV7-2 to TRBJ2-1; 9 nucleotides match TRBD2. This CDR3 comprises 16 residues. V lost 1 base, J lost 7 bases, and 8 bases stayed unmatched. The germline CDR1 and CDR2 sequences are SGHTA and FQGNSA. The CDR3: CASSLDLRGGFNEQFF. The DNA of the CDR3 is TGTGCCAGCAGCTTAGATTTGCGGGGGGGCTTTAATGAGCAGTTCTTC.

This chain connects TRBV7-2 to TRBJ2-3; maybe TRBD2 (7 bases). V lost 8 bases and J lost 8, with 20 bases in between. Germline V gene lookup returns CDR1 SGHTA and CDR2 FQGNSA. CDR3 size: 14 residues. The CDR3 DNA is TGTGCCAGCCCTAGGGGGGGCCGCTTAGGTACGCAGTATTTT. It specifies CASPRGGRLGTQYF.

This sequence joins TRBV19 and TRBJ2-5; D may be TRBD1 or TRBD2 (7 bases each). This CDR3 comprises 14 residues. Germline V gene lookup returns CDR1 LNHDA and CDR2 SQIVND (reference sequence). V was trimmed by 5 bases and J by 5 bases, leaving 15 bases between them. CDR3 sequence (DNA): TGTGCCAGTAGTCCCCAGGGGGGGCAGGAGACCCAGTACTTC. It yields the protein CASSPQGGQETQYF. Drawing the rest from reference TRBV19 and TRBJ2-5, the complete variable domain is DGGITQSPKYLFRKEGQNVTLSCEQNLNHDAMYWYRQDPGQGLRLIYYSQIVNDFQKGDIAEGYSVSREKKESFPLTVTSAQKNPTAFYLCASSPQGGQETQYFGPGTRLLVL.

Here the CDR3 reads CASSPYWTDLNTEAFF. In nucleotides, the CDR3 is TGTGCCAGCAGCCCCTATTGGACGGATTTGAACACTGAAGCTTTCTTT. The chain links TRBV27 to TRBJ1-1; unclear D gene. Germline lookup yields CDR1 MNHEY and CDR2 SMNVEV (reference sequence). This CDR3 region has 16 residues. V was pared by 6 bases and J by 0 bases, with 17 bases between.

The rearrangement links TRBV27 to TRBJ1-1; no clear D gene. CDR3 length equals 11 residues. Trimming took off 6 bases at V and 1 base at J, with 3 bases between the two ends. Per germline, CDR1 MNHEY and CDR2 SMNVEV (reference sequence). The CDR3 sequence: CASSRNTEAFF. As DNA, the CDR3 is TGTGCCAGCAGCCGGAACACTGAAGCTTTCTTT.

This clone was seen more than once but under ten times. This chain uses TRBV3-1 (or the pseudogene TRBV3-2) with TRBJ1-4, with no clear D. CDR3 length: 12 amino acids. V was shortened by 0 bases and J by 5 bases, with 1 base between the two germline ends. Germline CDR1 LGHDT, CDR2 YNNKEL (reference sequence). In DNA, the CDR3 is TGTGCCAGCAGCCAAGAAAATGAAAAACTGTTTTTT. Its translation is CASSQENEKLFF.

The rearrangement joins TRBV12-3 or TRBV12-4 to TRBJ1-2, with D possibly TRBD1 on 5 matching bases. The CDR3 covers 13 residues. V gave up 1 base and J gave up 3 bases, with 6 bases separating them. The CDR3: CASSLGRDYGYTF. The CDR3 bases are TGTGCCAGCAGTTTAGGCAGGGACTATGGCTACACCTTC.

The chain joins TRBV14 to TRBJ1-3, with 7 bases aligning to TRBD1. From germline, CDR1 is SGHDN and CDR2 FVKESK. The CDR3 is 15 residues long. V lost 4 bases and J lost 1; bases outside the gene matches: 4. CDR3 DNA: TGTGCCAGCAGCCCACCGGGACAGTCTGGAAACACCATATATTTT. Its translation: CASSPPGQSGNTIYF.

CDR3 in amino acids: CASSPHTDTQYF. CDR3 sequence (DNA): TGTGCCAGTAGTCCCCACACAGATACGCAGTATTTT. The chain uses TRBV19 and TRBJ2-3; D is ambiguous. CDR3 length: 12 amino acids. The V gene lost 5 bases and the J gene lost 2 bases, with 5 bases spanning the gap. The germline CDR1 and CDR2 sequences are LNHDA and SQIVND (reference sequence).

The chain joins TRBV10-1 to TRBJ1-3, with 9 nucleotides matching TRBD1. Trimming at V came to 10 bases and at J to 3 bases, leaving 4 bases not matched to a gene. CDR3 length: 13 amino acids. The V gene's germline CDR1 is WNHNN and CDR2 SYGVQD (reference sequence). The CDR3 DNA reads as TGCGCCATCACAGGGGGCTTTGGAAACACCATATATTTT. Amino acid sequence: CAITGGFGNTIYF.

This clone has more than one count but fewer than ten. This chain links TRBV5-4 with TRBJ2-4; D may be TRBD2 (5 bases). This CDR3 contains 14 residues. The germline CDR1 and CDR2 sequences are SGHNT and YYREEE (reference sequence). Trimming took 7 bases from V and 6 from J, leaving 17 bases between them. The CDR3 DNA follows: TGTGCCAGCTCACGTTGGGGAGAGGGAAACATTCAGTACTTC. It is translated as CASSRWGEGNIQYF.

Here the CDR3 reads CASSGRARDYGYTF. DNA of the CDR3: TGTGCCAGCAGTGGGAGAGCCCGGGACTATGGCTACACCTTC. The chain has TRBV2 and TRBJ1-2; D is unresolved. Germline assignment: CDR1 SNHLY and CDR2 FYNNEI. There are 14 residues in the CDR3. Trimming cost V 4 bases and J 3 bases, with 12 bases left between them.

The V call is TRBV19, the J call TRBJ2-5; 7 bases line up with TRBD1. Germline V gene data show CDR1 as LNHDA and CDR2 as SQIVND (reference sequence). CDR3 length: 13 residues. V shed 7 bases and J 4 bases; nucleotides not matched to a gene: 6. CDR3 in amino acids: CASTDRVGETQYF. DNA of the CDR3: TGTGCCAGTACCGACAGGGTCGGAGAGACCCAGTACTTC.